A single sample is the source of the 27 T cell receptor beta chains below, sequenced in a study of T cells in Graves' hyperthyroidism and ophthalmopathy. TCR beta CDR3 sequences were amplified from RNA transcripts. During a first-round RT-PCR of the TCR CDR3, the HTBI primer set was used. Using its own MiXCR run on the multiplex PCR reads, TCRdb lists one record per CDR3 protein. The sample lists about 760,000 distinct CDR3 sequences; under 45% were seen once. What was sequenced was blood. These receptors originate from a middle-aged woman with Graves' hyperthyroidism.

The gene calls are TRBV19 and TRBJ1-2, with a weak D call TRBD1 (6 bases). With 6 bases removed from V and 4 bases from J, the gap between germline ends came to 15 bases. In germline, CDR1 is LNHDA, CDR2 SQIVND (reference sequence). The CDR3 consists of 14 residues. The CDR3 nucleotides read TGTGCCAGTAGCAATACGGACAGAGTCTATGGCTACACCTTC. It encodes CASSNTDRVYGYTF.

The sample holds many counts of this clonotype. This chain links TRBV12-3 or TRBV12-4 with TRBJ1-1, with D possibly matching TRBD1 (6 bases). CDR3 length: 13 amino acids. V gave up 3 bases and J gave up 5 bases, with 10 bases separating them. The CDR3 DNA reads TGTGCCAGCAGTTTGAGGGGGAGGACTGAAGCTTTCTTT. As protein: CASSLRGRTEAFF.

This clonotype came up many times. The chain combines TRBV2 with TRBJ1-6; TRBD1 is a possible D gene (5 bases). V lost 0 bases and J 9 bases, leaving 9 bases between the germline ends. Looked up from germline, CDR1 is SNHLY and CDR2 is FYNNEI. The CDR3 contains 14 residues. The CDR3 nucleotides read TGTGCCAGCAGTGAAGCAGGGGTGGGTTCACCCCTCCACTTT. Its translation is CASSEAGVGSPLHF.

In its sample, this clonotype was seen many times. This chain connects TRBV7-8 to TRBJ2-7; 10 nucleotides line up with TRBD1. Germline trimming cut 4 bases from V and 3 bases from J; bases unmatched to any gene: 6. CDR1 and CDR2 (germline): SGHVS, FQNEAQ. The CDR3 runs 15 residues. CDR3: CASSSMTGGFYEQYF. The CDR3 DNA reads TGTGCCAGCAGCTCGATGACAGGGGGCTTCTACGAGCAGTACTTC.

This clonotype was detected once. V is TRBV7-8 and J is TRBJ1-5; the match to TRBD1 covers 7 bases. The CDR3 has 16 amino acids. The V gene end was trimmed by 1 base and the J gene end by 5 bases; junction bases not matched to a gene: 8. CDR1 and CDR2 from the germline V gene are SGHVS and FQNEAQ. CDR3 DNA sequence: TGTGCCAGCAGCTTAGTCTCCGGGACAGTTGATCAGCCCCAGCATTTT. This codes for CASSLVSGTVDQPQHF.

This clonotype was counted at least ten times. The chain recombines TRBV7-6 with TRBJ1-5; D unresolved. This CDR3 contains 15 residues. CDR1 SGHVS and CDR2 FNYEAQ come from the germline V gene. Trimming took 1 base from V and 5 from J, leaving 12 bases between them. The CDR3 region is CASSLGLGPHQPQHF. For the CDR3, the DNA is TGTGCCAGCAGCTTAGGTTTGGGTCCCCATCAGCCCCAGCATTTT.

This clonotype was seen ten or more times. The gene calls are TRBV29-1 and TRBJ1-1, with a possible D match to TRBD1 (5 bases). V lost 7 bases and J lost 4, with 19 bases in between. This CDR3 region has 14 residues. Germline V CDR1 and CDR2: SQVTM, ANQGSEA. The CDR3 DNA is TGCAGCGCCAAATCGGGGCTCCTGAGCACTGAAGCTTTCTTT. It codes for CSAKSGLLSTEAFF.

This clonotype was recorded at least ten times. The chain carries TRBV10-3 and TRBJ1-3; D is unclear. The V end lost 7 bases, the J end lost 3 bases, and 13 bases lay between the germline ends. The CDR3 length is 14 residues. Germline values: CDR1 ENHRY, CDR2 SYGVKD. CDR3 DNA: TGTGCCATCACTAACACTGATGGTGGAAACACCATATATTTT. Translating gives CAITNTDGGNTIYF.

This clonotype was counted between two and nine times. The V call is TRBV4-3, the J call TRBJ2-7, with no clear D. The CDR3 spans 15 residues. V dropped 2 bases and J dropped 4 bases, with 15 bases sitting between them. Germline loops: CDR1 LGHNA, CDR2 YSLEER. CDR3: CASSQSRVGLYEQYF. In DNA form, the CDR3 reads TGCGCCAGCAGCCAATCTCGAGTAGGTCTTTACGAGCAGTACTTC.

Of note for this clonotype: Germline is not matched at one junction end, which may reflect a read error. The chain combines TRBV10-3 with TRBJ2-3; the D gene is possibly TRBD2 (5 bases). The germline V gene has CDR1 ENHRY and CDR2 SYGVKD. CDR3 length: 18 amino acids. The CDR3 DNA is TGTGCCAGCAGTGATTATCCGCGGGTCAGGACTAGCACAGATACGCAGTATTTT. This sequence encodes CASSDYPRVRTSTDTQYF.

This chain uses TRBV20-1 with TRBJ2-7, with 11 bases matching TRBD2. J was trimmed by 3 bases and V by 4 bases; bases with no gene match: 5. Per germline, CDR1 DFQATT and CDR2 SNEGSKA (reference sequence). The CDR3 contains 14 residues. CDR3 sequence (DNA): TGCAGTGCTATCGGACTAGCGGGCGGCTACGAGCAGTACTTC. Translated: CSAIGLAGGYEQYF.

This clonotype was counted ten times or more. The chain employs TRBV7-2 and TRBJ1-4; D ambiguous. CDR3 length: 15 residues. V was clipped by 0 bases and J by 0 bases, with 5 bases between them. CDR1 is SGHTA and CDR2 is FQGNSA in the germline V gene. CDR3 amino acids: CASSLASPTNEKLFF. The CDR3 DNA reads as TGTGCCAGCAGCTTAGCCAGCCCAACTAATGAAAAACTGTTTTTT.

This clonotype has a handful of counts. The CDR3 spells CASSLVRDGYTF. The CDR3 DNA reads TGTGCCAGCAGCTTAGTAAGGGATGGCTACACCTTC. The chain employs TRBV7-2 and TRBJ1-2; D remains ambiguous. The ends were cut back, 1 base at V and 6 bases at J, with 6 bases in the middle. The CDR3 loop spans 12 amino acids. Germline CDR1 and CDR2: SGHTA and FQGNSA.

The chain has TRBV10-3 and TRBJ1-1; 7 nucleotides align to TRBD1. The CDR3 is 13 residues long. Germline V CDR1 and CDR2: ENHRY, SYGVKD. V shed 2 bases and J 4 bases; nucleotides not matched to a gene: 1. CDR3 residues: CAISEGTATEAFF. Written as DNA, the CDR3 is TGTGCCATCAGTGAGGGGACAGCCACTGAAGCTTTCTTT.

This clonotype appeared a few times. The V gene is TRBV6-5, the J gene TRBJ1-3, with TRBD1 matching over 12 bases. This CDR3 has 16 residues. V lost 4 bases and J lost 8; bases outside the gene matches: 9. The V gene's germline CDR1 is MNHEY and CDR2 SVGAGI. The CDR3 bases are TGTGCCAGCAGTTTCTCCTGGGACAGGGGGCGAGACACCATATATTTT. It yields the protein CASSFSWDRGRDTIYF.

Points on this clonotype: A much bigger clone sits one base away, suggesting this may be a read error. The chain links TRBV10-3 to TRBJ2-6; D unclear. Looked up from germline, CDR1 is ENHRY and CDR2 is SYGVKD. Trimming took 7 bases from V and 0 from J, leaving 7 bases between them. This CDR3 spans 14 amino acids. The CDR3 region has the DNA TGTGCCATCATACTCCTCTCTGGGGCCAACGTCCTGACTTTC. This gives the protein CAIILLSGANVLTF.

The V call is TRBV7-9, the J call TRBJ1-1, with 7 bases fitting TRBD1. Trimming took 6 bases from V and 4 from J; bases not matched to a gene: 11. The CDR3 runs to 15 residues. Germline values: CDR1 SEHNR, CDR2 FQNEAQ (reference sequence). The CDR3 reads CASSPQGWVGTEAFF. CDR3 DNA: TGTGCCAGCAGTCCACAGGGGTGGGTCGGCACTGAAGCTTTCTTT.

The chain is built from TRBV4-3 and TRBJ1-2; D is uncertain. The germline V gene encodes CDR1 LGHNA and CDR2 YSLEER. The CDR3 spans 15 residues. Between the trimmed V and J ends, which lost 0 bases and 4 bases, there was a span of 12 bases. CDR3 loop: CASSQDREVTYGYTF. The CDR3 nucleotides read TGCGCCAGCAGCCAAGATCGGGAAGTGACCTATGGCTACACCTTC.

This chain links TRBV12-3 or TRBV12-4 with TRBJ1-1; the D is unclear. This CDR3 has 13 amino acids. V lost 6 bases to trimming and J lost 6 bases, with 14 bases between them. The DNA of the CDR3 is TGTGCCAGCAGGTTTTTGAGGGTCCCTGAAGCTTTCTTT. Amino acids: CASRFLRVPEAFF.

The chain joins TRBV24-1 to TRBJ1-3, with 7 bases fitting TRBD1. CDR3 length: 15 residues. The trim removed 4 bases at V and 0 bases at J, leaving 2 bases unmatched. Germline CDR1 KGHDR, CDR2 SFDVKD. The CDR3 here is CATSETGSSGNTIYF. CDR3 nucleotides: TGTGCCACCAGTGAGACAGGGAGCTCTGGAAACACCATATATTTT.

This clonotype was counted between two and nine times. DNA of the CDR3: TGTGCCAGCAGTTTTTTGCATGACACTGAAGCTTTCTTT. Its protein product is CASSFLHDTEAFF. V is TRBV27 and J is TRBJ1-1; D is undetermined. The ends were cut back, 3 bases at V and 3 bases at J, with 8 bases in the middle. CDR1 is MNHEY and CDR2 is SMNVEV in the germline V gene (reference sequence). This CDR3 comprises 13 residues.

This clonotype was detected only a few times. The chain recombines TRBV4-3 with TRBJ2-5; D is undetermined. V dropped 0 bases and J dropped 2 bases, with 10 bases sitting between them. Germline CDR1 LGHNA, CDR2 YSLEER. This CDR3 spans 15 amino acids. CDR3 loop: CASSQDGQVQETQYF. As DNA, the CDR3 is TGCGCCAGCAGCCAAGATGGGCAGGTACAAGAGACCCAGTACTTC.

This clonotype was recorded many times. J is TRBJ2-5 and V is TRBV5-6; 7 nucleotides match TRBD2. V was clipped by 4 bases and J by 2 bases; unmatched bases: 8. CDR3 size: 15 residues. Germline V CDR1 and CDR2: SGHDT, YYEEEE. The CDR3 DNA follows: TGTGCCAGCAGCCTGTTTGGGAGGGTTCAAGAGACCCAGTACTTC. Translating gives CASSLFGRVQETQYF.

Remarks on this clonotype: An end of the junction does not agree with germline; a read error may underlie this. The chain uses TRBV10-3 and TRBJ2-6; tentative D call: TRBD1 (5 bases). This CDR3 is 15 amino acids long. Per germline, CDR1 ENHRY and CDR2 SYGVKD. The CDR3: CASSSNTAGASVLTF. The DNA of the CDR3 is TGTGCCAGCAGCTCTAACACAGCTGGGGCCAGCGTCCTGACTTTC.

The rearrangement joins TRBV10-3 to TRBJ1-1; TRBD1 agrees at 7 bases. Germline CDR1 reads ENHRY; CDR2 reads SYGVKD. With V trimmed by 5 bases and J by 10 bases, 13 bases remained unmatched. This CDR3 is 14 amino acids long. CDR3 nucleotides: TGTGCCATCAGTTACAACGCCCCCCGGGACAGAGCTTTCTTT. This gives the protein CAISYNAPRDRAFF.

In this sample, this clonotype turned up a few times. The chain carries TRBV4-3 and TRBJ1-2; D uncertain. Germline V gene lookup returns CDR1 LGHNA and CDR2 YSLEER. V shed 4 bases and J shed 2 bases, with 17 bases lying between them. The length of the CDR3 is 16 residues. The CDR3 here is CASSPSRLGSNYGYTF. The CDR3 DNA is TGCGCCAGCAGCCCGAGTCGCTTGGGAAGCAACTATGGCTACACCTTC.

This clonotype was found many times. The chain couples TRBV7-2 to TRBJ1-1, with no clear D. Germline V lookup: CDR1 SGHTA, CDR2 FQGNSA. The CDR3 spans 13 residues. V lost 1 base and J 11 bases, leaving 14 bases between the germline ends. This CDR3 is CASSLDAPTEAFF. The DNA of the CDR3 is TGTGCCAGCAGCTTAGATGCTCCCACCGAGGCTTTCTTT.